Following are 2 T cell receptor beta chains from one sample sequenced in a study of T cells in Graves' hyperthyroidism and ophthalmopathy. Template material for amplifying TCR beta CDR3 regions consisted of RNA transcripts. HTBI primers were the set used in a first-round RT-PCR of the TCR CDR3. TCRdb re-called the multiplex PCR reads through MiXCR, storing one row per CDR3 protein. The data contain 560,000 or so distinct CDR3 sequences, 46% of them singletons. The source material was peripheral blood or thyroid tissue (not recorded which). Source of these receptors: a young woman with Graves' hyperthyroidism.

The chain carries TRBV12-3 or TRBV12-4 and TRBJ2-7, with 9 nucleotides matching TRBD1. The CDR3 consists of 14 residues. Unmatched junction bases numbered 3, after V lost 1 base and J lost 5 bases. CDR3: CASSLGTGADEQYF. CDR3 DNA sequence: TGTGCCAGCAGTTTAGGGACAGGGGCGGACGAGCAGTACTTC.

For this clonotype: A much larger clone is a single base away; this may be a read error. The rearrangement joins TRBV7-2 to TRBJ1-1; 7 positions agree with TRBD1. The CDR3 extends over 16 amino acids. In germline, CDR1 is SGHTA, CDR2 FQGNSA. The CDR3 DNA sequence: TGTGCCAGCAGCGTATCACCGGGGACAGCGAACACTGAATCTTTCTTT. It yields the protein CASSVSPGTANTESFF.